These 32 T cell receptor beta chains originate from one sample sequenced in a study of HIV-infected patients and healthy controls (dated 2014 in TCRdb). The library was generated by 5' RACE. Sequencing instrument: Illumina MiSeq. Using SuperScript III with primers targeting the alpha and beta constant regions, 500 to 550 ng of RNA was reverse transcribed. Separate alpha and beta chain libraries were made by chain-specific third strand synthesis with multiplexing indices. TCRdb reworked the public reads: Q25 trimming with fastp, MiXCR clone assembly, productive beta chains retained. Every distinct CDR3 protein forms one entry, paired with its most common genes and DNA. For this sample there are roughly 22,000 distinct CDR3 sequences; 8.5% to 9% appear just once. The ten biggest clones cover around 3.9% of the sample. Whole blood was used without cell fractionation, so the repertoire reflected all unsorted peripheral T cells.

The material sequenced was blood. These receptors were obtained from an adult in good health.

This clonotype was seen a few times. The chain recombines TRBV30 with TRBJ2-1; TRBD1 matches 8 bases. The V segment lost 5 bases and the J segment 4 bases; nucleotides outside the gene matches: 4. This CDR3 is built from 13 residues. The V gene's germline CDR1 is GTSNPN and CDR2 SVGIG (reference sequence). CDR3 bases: TGTGCCTGGGGACAGGGAAATTACAATGAGCAGTTCTTC. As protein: CAWGQGNYNEQFF.

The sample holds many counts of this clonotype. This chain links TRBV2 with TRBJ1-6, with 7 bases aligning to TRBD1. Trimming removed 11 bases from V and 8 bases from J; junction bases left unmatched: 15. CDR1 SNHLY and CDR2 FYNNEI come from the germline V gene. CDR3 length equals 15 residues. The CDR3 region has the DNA TGTGCCTGCAACAGACAGGGAAGGTCGGATTCACCCCTCCACTTT. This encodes CACNRQGRSDSPLHF.

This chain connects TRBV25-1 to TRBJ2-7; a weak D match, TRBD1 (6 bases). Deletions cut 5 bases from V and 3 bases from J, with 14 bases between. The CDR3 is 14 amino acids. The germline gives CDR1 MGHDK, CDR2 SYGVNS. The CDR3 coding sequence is TGTGCCAGCAGTTTCTCAGGGGCCCGCTACGAGCAGTACTTC. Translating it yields CASSFSGARYEQYF.

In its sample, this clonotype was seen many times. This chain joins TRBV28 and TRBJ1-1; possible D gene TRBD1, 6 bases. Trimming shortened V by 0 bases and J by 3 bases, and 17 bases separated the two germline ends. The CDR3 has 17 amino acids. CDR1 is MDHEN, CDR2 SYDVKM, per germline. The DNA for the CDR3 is TGTGCCAGCAGTTTATGGGGGACACCTGGGGGTTACACTGAAGCTTTCTTT. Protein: CASSLWGTPGGYTEAFF.

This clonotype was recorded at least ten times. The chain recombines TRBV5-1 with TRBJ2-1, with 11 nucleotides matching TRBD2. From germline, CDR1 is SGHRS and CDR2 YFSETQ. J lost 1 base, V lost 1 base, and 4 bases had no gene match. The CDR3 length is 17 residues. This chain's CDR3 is CASSLTSGGQSYNEQFF. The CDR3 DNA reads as TGCGCCAGCAGCTTGACTAGCGGGGGTCAATCCTACAATGAGCAGTTCTTC.

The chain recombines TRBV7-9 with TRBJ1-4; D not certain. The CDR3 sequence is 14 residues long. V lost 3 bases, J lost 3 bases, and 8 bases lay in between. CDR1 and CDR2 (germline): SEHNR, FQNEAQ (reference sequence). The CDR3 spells CASSFRRANEKLFF. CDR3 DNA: TGTGCCAGCAGCTTTCGGAGGGCTAATGAAAAACTGTTTTTT. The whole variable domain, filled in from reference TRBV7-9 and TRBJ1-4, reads DTGVSQNPRHKITKRGQNVTFRCDPISEHNRLYWYRQTLGQGPEFLTYFQNEAQLEKSRLLSDRFSAERPKGSFSTLEIQRTEQGDSAMYLCASSFRRANEKLFFGSGTQLSVL.

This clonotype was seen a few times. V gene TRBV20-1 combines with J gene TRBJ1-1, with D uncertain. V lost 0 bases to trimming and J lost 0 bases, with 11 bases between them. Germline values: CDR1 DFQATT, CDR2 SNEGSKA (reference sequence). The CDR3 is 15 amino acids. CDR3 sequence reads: CSARDGWYMNTEAFF. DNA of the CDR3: TGCAGTGCTAGAGATGGGTGGTACATGAACACTGAAGCTTTCTTT.

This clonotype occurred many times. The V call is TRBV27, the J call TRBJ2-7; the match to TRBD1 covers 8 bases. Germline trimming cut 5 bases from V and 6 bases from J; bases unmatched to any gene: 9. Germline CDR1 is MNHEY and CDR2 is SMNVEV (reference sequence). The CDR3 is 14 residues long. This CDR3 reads CASSPQGQGSEQYF. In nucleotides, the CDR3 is TGTGCCAGCAGTCCCCAAGGACAGGGCAGCGAGCAGTACTTC.

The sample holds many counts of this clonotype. The CDR3 nucleotides are TGCGCCAGCAGCCCGGGGGCTTACGCAACTAATGAAAAACTGTTTTTT. This translates into CASSPGAYATNEKLFF. The chain combines TRBV5-1 with TRBJ1-4, with D perhaps TRBD1 (6 bases). This CDR3 contains 16 residues. The V end was cut by 4 bases, the J end by 0 bases, with 13 bases between. The germline CDR1 and CDR2 sequences are SGHRS and YFSETQ.

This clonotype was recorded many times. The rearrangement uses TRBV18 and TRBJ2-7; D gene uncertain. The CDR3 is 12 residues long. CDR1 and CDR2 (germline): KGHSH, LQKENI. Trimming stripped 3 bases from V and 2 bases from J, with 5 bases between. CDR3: CASSPGTYEQYF. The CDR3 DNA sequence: TGTGCCAGCTCACCGGGAACCTACGAGCAGTACTTC.

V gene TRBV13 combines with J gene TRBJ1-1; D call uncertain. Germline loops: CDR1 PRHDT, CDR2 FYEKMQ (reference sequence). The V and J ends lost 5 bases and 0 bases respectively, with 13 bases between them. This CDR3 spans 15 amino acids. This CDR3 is CASSQAPRLNTEAFF. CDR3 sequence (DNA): TGTGCCAGCAGCCAGGCCCCCCGATTGAACACTGAAGCTTTCTTT.

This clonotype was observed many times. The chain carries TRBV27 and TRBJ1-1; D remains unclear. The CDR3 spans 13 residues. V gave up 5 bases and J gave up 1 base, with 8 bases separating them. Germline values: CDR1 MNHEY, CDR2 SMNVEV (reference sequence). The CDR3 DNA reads TGTGCCAGCAGTCTCACACAGAACACTGAAGCTTTCTTT. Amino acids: CASSLTQNTEAFF.

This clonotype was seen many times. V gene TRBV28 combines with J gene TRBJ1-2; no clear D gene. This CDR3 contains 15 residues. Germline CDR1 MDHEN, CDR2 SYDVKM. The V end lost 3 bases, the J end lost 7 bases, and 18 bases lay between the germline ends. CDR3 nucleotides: TGTGCCAGCAGTTTCCCGGGCTCCTCACTACGTGGCTACACCTTC. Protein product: CASSFPGSSLRGYTF.

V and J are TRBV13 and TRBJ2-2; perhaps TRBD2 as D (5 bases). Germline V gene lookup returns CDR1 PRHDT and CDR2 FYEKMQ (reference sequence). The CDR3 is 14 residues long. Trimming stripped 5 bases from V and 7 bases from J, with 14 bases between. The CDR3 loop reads CASSTRSGNGELFF. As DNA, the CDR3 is TGTGCCAGCAGCACCCGATCCGGGAACGGGGAGCTGTTTTTT.

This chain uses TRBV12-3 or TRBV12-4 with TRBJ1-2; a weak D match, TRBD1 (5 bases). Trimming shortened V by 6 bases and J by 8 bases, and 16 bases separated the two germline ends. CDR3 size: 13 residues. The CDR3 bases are TGTGCCAGCAGCCCCGGGGGATGGGTCGGCTACACCTTC. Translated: CASSPGGWVGYTF.

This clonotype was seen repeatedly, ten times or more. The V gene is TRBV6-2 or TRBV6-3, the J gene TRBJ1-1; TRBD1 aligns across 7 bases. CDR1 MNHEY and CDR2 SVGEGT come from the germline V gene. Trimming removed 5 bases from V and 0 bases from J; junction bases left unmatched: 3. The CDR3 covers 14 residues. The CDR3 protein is CASSRDSLNTEAFF. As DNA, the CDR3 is TGTGCCAGCAGTAGGGACAGTTTGAACACTGAAGCTTTCTTT.

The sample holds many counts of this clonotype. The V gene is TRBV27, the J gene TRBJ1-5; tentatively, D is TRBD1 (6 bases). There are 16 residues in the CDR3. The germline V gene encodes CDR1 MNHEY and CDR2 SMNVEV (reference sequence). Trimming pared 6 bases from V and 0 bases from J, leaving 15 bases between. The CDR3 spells CASSPGTRYSNQPQHF. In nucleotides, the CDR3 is TGTGCCAGCAGCCCCGGGACACGCTATAGCAATCAGCCCCAGCATTTT.

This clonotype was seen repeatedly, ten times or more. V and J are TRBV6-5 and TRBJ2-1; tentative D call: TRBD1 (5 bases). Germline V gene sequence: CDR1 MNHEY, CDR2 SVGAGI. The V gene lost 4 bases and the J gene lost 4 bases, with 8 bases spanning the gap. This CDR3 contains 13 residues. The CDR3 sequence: CASSWYRYNEQFF. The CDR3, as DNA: TGTGCCAGCAGTTGGTACAGGTACAATGAGCAGTTCTTC.

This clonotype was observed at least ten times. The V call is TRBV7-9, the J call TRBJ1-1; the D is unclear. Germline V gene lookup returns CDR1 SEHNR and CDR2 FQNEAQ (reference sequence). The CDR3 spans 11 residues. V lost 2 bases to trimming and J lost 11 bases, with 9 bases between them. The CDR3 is CASSLNLDAFF. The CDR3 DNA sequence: TGTGCCAGCAGCTTAAACCTGGACGCTTTCTTT.

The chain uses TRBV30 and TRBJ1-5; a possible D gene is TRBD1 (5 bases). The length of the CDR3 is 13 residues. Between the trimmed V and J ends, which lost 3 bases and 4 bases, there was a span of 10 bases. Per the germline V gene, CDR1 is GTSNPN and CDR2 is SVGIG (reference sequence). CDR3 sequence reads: CAWRAGRNQPQHF. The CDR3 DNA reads TGTGCCTGGAGAGCAGGGAGGAATCAGCCCCAGCATTTT.

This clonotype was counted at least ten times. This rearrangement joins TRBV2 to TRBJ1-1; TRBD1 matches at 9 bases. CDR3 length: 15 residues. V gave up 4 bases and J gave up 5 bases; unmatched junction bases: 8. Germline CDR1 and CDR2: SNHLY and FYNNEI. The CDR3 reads CASSAKTGGSTEAFF. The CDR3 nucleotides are TGTGCCAGCAGTGCAAAGACAGGGGGAAGTACTGAAGCTTTCTTT.

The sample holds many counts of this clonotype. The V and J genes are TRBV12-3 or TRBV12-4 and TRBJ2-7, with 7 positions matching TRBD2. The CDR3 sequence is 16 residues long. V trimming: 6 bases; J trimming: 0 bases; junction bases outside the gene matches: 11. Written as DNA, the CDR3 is TGTGCCAGCAGCCAAACCCCTAGCGGAACCTCCTACGAGCAGTACTTC. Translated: CASSQTPSGTSYEQYF.

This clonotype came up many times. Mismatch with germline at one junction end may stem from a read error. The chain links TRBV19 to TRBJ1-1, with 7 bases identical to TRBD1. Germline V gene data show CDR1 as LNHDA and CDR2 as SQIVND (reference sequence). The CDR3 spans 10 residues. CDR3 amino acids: CASSRDSPSF. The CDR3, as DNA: TGTGCCAGTAGTAGGGACAGTCCTTCCTTT. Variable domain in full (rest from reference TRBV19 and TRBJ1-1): DGGITQSPKYLFRKEGQNVTLSCEQNLNHDAMYWYRQDPGQGLRLIYYSQIVNDFQKGDIAEGYSVSREKKESFPLTVTSAQKNPTAFYLCASSRDSPSFGQGTRLTVV.

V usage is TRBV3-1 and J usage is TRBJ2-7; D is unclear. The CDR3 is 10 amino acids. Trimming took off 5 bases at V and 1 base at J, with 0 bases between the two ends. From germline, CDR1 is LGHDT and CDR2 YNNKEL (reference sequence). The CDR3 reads CASSSYEQYF. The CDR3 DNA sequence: TGTGCCAGCAGCTCCTACGAGCAGTACTTC.

CDR3 residues: CASVGQPYSNQPQHF. The CDR3 region has the DNA TGTGCCAGCGTAGGGCAGCCTTATAGCAATCAGCCCCAGCATTTT. The J gene is TRBJ1-5, the V gene TRBV28; D is uncertain. Trimming took off 8 bases at V and 0 bases at J, with 14 bases between the two ends. CDR1 is MDHEN, CDR2 SYDVKM, per germline. This CDR3 is built from 15 residues.

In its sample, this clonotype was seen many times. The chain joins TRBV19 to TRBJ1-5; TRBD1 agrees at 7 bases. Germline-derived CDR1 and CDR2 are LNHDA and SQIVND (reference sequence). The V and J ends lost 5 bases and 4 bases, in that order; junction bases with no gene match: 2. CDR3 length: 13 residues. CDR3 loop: CASSSQGNQPQHF. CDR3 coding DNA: TGTGCCAGTAGTTCACAGGGGAATCAGCCCCAGCATTTT.

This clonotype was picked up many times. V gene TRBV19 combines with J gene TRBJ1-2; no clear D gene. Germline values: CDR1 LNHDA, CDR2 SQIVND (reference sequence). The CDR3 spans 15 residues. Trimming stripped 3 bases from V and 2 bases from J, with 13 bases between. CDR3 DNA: TGTGCCAGTAGTATTCTTGGAGACCTAAACTATGGCTACACCTTC. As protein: CASSILGDLNYGYTF.

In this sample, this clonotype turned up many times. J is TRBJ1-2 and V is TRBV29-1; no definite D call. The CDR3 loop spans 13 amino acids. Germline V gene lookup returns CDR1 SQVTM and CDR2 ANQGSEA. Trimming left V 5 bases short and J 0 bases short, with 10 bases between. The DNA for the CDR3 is TGCAGCGTTAGGAGAGAGACTAACTATGGCTACACCTTC. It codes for CSVRRETNYGYTF.

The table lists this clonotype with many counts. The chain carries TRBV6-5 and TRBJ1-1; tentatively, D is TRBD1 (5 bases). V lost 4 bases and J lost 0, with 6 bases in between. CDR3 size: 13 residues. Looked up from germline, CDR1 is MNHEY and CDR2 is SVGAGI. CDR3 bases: TGTGCCAGCAGTTGGGACTTGAACACTGAAGCTTTCTTT. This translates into CASSWDLNTEAFF.

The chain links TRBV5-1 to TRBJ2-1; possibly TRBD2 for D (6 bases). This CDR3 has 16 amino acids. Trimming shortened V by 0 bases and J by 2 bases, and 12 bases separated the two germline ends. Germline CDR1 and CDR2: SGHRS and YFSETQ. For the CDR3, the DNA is TGCGCCAGCAGCTTGGATGGAGGCGGGGCCTACAATGAGCAGTTCTTC. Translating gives CASSLDGGGAYNEQFF. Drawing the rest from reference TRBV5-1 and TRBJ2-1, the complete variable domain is KAGVTQTPRYLIKTRGQQVTLSCSPISGHRSVSWYQQTPGQGLQFLFEYFSETQRNKGNFPGRFSGRQFSNSRSEMNVSTLELGDSALYLCASSLDGGGAYNEQFFGPGTRLTVL.

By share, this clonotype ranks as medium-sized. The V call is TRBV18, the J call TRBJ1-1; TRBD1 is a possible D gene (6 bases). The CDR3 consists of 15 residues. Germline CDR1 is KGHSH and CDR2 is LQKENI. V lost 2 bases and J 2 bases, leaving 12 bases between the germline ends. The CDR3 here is CASSPYTGPNTEAFF. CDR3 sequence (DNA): TGTGCCAGCTCACCATACACAGGGCCCAACACTGAAGCTTTCTTT.

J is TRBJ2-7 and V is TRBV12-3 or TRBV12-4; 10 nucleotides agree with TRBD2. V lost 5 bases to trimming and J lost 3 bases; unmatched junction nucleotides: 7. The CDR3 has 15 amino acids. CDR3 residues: CASSLTAGGLYEQYF. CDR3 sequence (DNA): TGTGCCAGCAGTCTAACAGCGGGGGGGCTCTACGAGCAGTACTTC.